This entry features one TCR beta chain sequence. This record comes from a study of blood T cell repertoires in COVID-19. Across the whole study: Sites in the United States, Italy and Spain provided acute and convalescent COVID-19 samples. Nucleic acid was either cDNA or gDNA, and it came from T cells, B-cell-depleted T cells, or PBMCs.

The authors' processing: Amplifying reference gene primers gave estimates of nucleated cell counts. TCRdb's copy holds only in-frame clones and misses some; the assay was immunoSEQ multiplex PCR. The V and J calls and clone size come from that table; D and trimming were worked out from the DNA. Here the sample spans around 92,000 clones, roughly nine tenths being singletons. Sequenced material: peripheral blood. The source of this sequence is a woman older than 75 with active COVID-19.

The CDR3 loop reads CASSGYSGLAGGETQYF. The CDR3 DNA reads TGTGCCAGCAGCGGATACTCGGGACTAGCGGGAGGGGAGACCCAGTACTTC. V and J are TRBV27 and TRBJ2-5, with 16 bases fitting TRBD2. The CDR3 contains 17 residues. Per germline, CDR1 MNHEY and CDR2 SMNVEV (reference sequence). V lost 6 bases to trimming and J lost 5 bases; unmatched junction nucleotides: 9.